This TCR beta chain was obtained from a study of a mutant IDH1 vaccine in newly diagnosed glioma. Whole-study context: Previous treatment comprised radiotherapy, temozolomide, or both, mostly both.

This clone was seen only a few times. Using immunoSEQ multiplex PCR, the repertoire was profiled, and TCRdb retains in-frame clones only, with some absent. Here the sample spans about 32,000 clones, roughly 82% being singletons. Time point reported: baseline, week 1 (first vaccination visit). Indicated treatment: pre-vaccination baseline after standard-of-care therapy. Donors had new IDH1-mutant astrocytomas of WHO grade 3 or 4 (ATRX-lost). The CDR3 sequence is 14 residues long. The V gene end was trimmed by 8 bases and the J gene end by 8 bases; junction bases not matched to a gene: 10. The germline gives CDR1 MNHEY, CDR2 SMNVEV (reference sequence).

The J gene is TRBJ1-4, the V gene TRBV27; 8 bases line up with TRBD1. This TCR derives from a man aged 25 to 40 with glioma. Sequencing used PBMCs, obtained from a glioma patient treated with radiotherapy, temozolomide or both. CDR3 amino acids: CASRRQGHYEKLFF. The DNA of the CDR3 is TGTGCCAGCCGAAGACAGGGGCATTACGAAAAACTGTTTTTT.